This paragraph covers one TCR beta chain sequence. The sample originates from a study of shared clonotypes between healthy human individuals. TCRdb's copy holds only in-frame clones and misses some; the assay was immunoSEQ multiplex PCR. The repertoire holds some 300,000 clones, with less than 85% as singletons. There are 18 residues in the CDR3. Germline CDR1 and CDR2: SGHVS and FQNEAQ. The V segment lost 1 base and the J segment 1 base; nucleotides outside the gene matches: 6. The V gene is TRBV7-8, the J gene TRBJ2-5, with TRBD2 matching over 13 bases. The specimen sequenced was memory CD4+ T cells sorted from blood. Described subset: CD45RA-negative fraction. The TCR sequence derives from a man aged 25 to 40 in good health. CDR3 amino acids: CASSLDARTSGSQETQYF. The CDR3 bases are TGTGCCAGCAGCTTAGATGCCCGGACTAGCGGGAGCCAAGAGACCCAGTACTTC.